One T cell receptor (beta chain) is described in this entry. Each patient went into thyroid surgery without having received any treatment. The CDR3 has 12 amino acids. Trimming took off 4 bases at V and 4 bases at J, with 8 bases between the two ends. Germline V CDR1 and CDR2: MNHNS, SASEGT. The data were taken from a study of metastatic and nonmetastatic thyroid tumors. MiXCR re-clonotyped the PCR reads for TCRdb. The data hold some 4,000 clones, with roughly 30% observed a single time. The source material was adjacent normal tissue. This clonotype was obtained from a female donor with papillary thyroid cancer or a benign thyroid nodule (not recorded which). Some clones in this sample may be carry-over from other donors' samples. This chain connects TRBV6-1 to TRBJ2-7; D remains ambiguous. The CDR3 sequence: CASSVDLYEQYF. The CDR3 nucleotides read TGTGCCAGCAGTGTTGATTTGTACGAGCAGTACTTC.